The 28 T cell receptor beta chains reported below all come from one sample, sequenced in a study of blood T cells in healthy people across ages. Using a J-beta primer mix together with a sample-barcoded 5' primer, a second PCR was run for roughly 7 to 11 cycles. TCRdb reanalysed the 5' RACE reads using MiXCR and keeps one entry per CDR3 protein. This table has around 1.7 million distinct CDR3 sequences, approximately 30% appearing once. Sequencing was performed on blood. These receptors all stem from a woman aged 25 to 45 in good health.

With regard to this clonotype: A much bigger clone sits one base away, suggesting this may be a read error. The genes are TRBV7-9 and TRBJ2-7; the match to TRBD1 covers 9 bases. The germline CDR1 and CDR2 sequences are SEHNR and FQNEAQ (reference sequence). The CDR3 loop spans 15 amino acids. The CDR3 sequence is CVSSLVGQGLYEQYF. CDR3 nucleotide sequence: TGTGTCAGCAGCTTAGTGGGACAGGGCCTCTACGAGCAGTACTTC.

The genes are TRBV5-6 and TRBJ1-6; 10 bases are shared with TRBD1. Looked up from germline, CDR1 is SGHDT and CDR2 is YYEEEE. This CDR3 comprises 19 residues. V dropped 4 bases and J dropped 2; count of bases not matched to a gene: 12. The CDR3, as DNA: TGTGCCAGCAGCCTCCTTTCCGGGACAGGGGAGGCCTATAATTCACCCCTCCACTTT. Its protein product is CASSLLSGTGEAYNSPLHF.

The V gene is TRBV20-1, the J gene TRBJ2-3; 9 bases line up with TRBD1. V shed 5 bases, J shed 2 bases, and the junction held 5 bases outside the gene matches. The CDR3 runs 14 residues. Germline CDR1 is DFQATT and CDR2 is SNEGSKA (reference sequence). This CDR3 is CSAGGQGSTDTQYF. The CDR3 bases are TGCAGTGCTGGGGGACAGGGATCCACAGATACGCAGTATTTT.

V and J are TRBV7-9 and TRBJ2-1; D ambiguous. The V end lost 5 bases, the J end lost 3 bases, and 8 bases lay between the germline ends. This CDR3 is 13 amino acids long. Germline V lookup: CDR1 SEHNR, CDR2 FQNEAQ (reference sequence). The CDR3 sequence: CASSGPGYNEQFF. The CDR3 DNA reads TGTGCCAGCAGCGGGCCAGGCTACAATGAGCAGTTCTTC.

This clonotype showed up just a few times. The chain joins TRBV6-5 to TRBJ1-6; 7 nucleotides agree with TRBD1. The CDR3 length is 16 residues. Germline CDR1 MNHEY, CDR2 SVGAGI. V was clipped by 4 bases and J by 0 bases; unmatched bases: 3. CDR3 nucleotides: TGTGCCAGCAGTTCCCGGACAGGCTCCTATAATTCACCCCTCCACTTT. Translated: CASSSRTGSYNSPLHF.

A few counts support this clonotype. The rearrangement uses TRBV6-2 or TRBV6-3 and TRBJ2-2; D possibly corresponds to TRBD2 (6 bases). Germline V CDR1 and CDR2: MNHEY, SVGEGT. This CDR3 region has 18 residues. Between the trimmed V and J ends, which lost 5 bases and 0 bases, there was a span of 19 bases. CDR3 sequence reads: CASSRLGGVMANTGELFF. The CDR3 DNA reads as TGTGCCAGCAGTCGCCTCGGGGGAGTTATGGCGAACACCGGGGAGCTGTTTTTT.

This clonotype was detected only once. This rearrangement joins TRBV5-1 to TRBJ2-3, with D hard to call. The CDR3 loop spans 13 amino acids. The V end lost 4 bases, the J end lost 1 base, and 7 bases lay between the germline ends. The germline CDR1 and CDR2 sequences are SGHRS and YFSETQ. CDR3 region: CASSPVRTDTQYF. Here the CDR3 DNA reads TGCGCCAGCAGCCCTGTCCGCACAGATACGCAGTATTTT.

Turning to this clonotype: One end of the junction varies from germline; a read error may be responsible. The chain links TRBV20-1 to TRBJ1-5; D remains ambiguous. Germline values: CDR1 DFQATT, CDR2 SNEGSKA (reference sequence). The CDR3 consists of 14 residues. CDR3 DNA sequence: TGCGGTGCTAGTTGGGGAGATAGCAATCAGCCCCAGCATTTT. Residues: CGASWGDSNQPQHF.

This clonotype was recorded a few times. The chain uses TRBV20-1 and TRBJ1-1; 7 positions agree with TRBD1. CDR1 and CDR2 (germline): DFQATT, SNEGSKA (reference sequence). The CDR3 has 11 amino acids. Unmatched junction bases numbered 4, after V lost 6 bases and J lost 6 bases. The CDR3 bases are TGCAGTGCAGAAGACAGGGCTGAAGCTTTCTTT. This encodes CSAEDRAEAFF.

The rearrangement links TRBV27 to TRBJ2-1, with D possibly being TRBD2 (5 bases). The V end was cut by 8 bases, the J end by 10 bases, with 21 bases between. CDR1 MNHEY and CDR2 SMNVEV come from the germline V gene (reference sequence). This CDR3 region has 14 residues. The CDR3 region is CASAREPTLQEQFF. DNA for the CDR3: TGTGCCAGCGCTCGGGAACCGACCCTCCAAGAGCAGTTCTTC.

On this clonotype itself: A much more abundant neighbour one base away suggests this may be a read error. The chain has TRBV7-2 and TRBJ2-7; TRBD1 agrees at 8 bases. The CDR3 has 14 residues. Trimming removed 3 bases from V and 2 bases from J; junction bases left unmatched: 3. The germline V gene encodes CDR1 SGHTA and CDR2 FQGNSA. The CDR3 is CASSFLQGAYEQYF. Here the CDR3 DNA reads TGTGCCAGCAGCTTTTTACAGGGGGCCTACGAGCAGTACTTC.

The V gene is TRBV13, the J gene TRBJ2-1; D might be TRBD1 (6 bases). The CDR3 sequence is 15 residues long. Trimming shortened V by 3 bases and J by 4 bases, and 13 bases separated the two germline ends. Germline lookup yields CDR1 PRHDT and CDR2 FYEKMQ (reference sequence). The chain's CDR3 is CASSFRQGMYNEQFF. The CDR3 nucleotides read TGTGCCAGCAGCTTCCGGCAGGGGATGTACAATGAGCAGTTCTTC. Based on the CDR3 plus reference TRBV13 and TRBJ2-1, the full variable domain is AAGVIQSPRHLIKEKRETATLKCYPIPRHDTVYWYQQGPGQDPQFLISFYEKMQSDKGSIPDRFSAQQFSDYHSELNMSSLELGDSALYFCASSFRQGMYNEQFFGPGTRLTVL.

In its sample, this clonotype was seen a few times. The V gene is TRBV18, the J gene TRBJ2-5, with D hard to call. The CDR3 spans 14 residues. The germline V and J ends were trimmed by 2 bases and 5 bases, with 12 bases remaining between them. In germline, CDR1 is KGHSH, CDR2 LQKENI. DNA of the CDR3: TGTGCCAGCTCACCAATCCCGCGGAGCGAGACCCAGTACTTC. Translation: CASSPIPRSETQYF.

This clonotype was counted many times. The rearrangement links TRBV20-1 to TRBJ2-3, with 12 bases fitting TRBD2. CDR1 and CDR2 from the germline V gene are DFQATT and SNEGSKA (reference sequence). V shed 5 bases and J 4 bases; nucleotides not matched to a gene: 4. This CDR3 is built from 14 residues. The CDR3 sequence is CSARLAGVADTQYF. CDR3 in DNA: TGCAGTGCTCGACTAGCGGGAGTGGCAGATACGCAGTATTTT.

This clonotype was seen just once. The chain joins TRBV27 to TRBJ1-5, with 8 bases that match TRBD1. The CDR3 runs to 17 residues. In germline, CDR1 is MNHEY, CDR2 SMNVEV (reference sequence). Trimming took 0 bases from V and 9 from J; bases not matched to a gene: 13. CDR3 sequence: CASSLSGRGGQGRPQHF. CDR3 nucleotides: TGTGCCAGCAGTTTATCGGGTAGAGGAGGACAGGGAAGGCCCCAGCATTTT.

With respect to this clonotype: A read error may produce the germline difference seen at one junction end. The V and J genes are TRBV28 and TRBJ1-2, with D maybe TRBD1 (6 bases). This CDR3 comprises 15 residues. Germline V gives CDR1 MDHEN, CDR2 SYDVKM. CDR3 loop: CASSFPSGALYGCTF. DNA for the CDR3: TGTGCCAGCAGTTTTCCCTCGGGGGCCCTATATGGCTGCACCTTC.

The chain is built from TRBV18 and TRBJ1-6, with 8 nucleotides matching TRBD1. V lost 4 bases to trimming and J lost 5 bases; unmatched junction nucleotides: 1. The length of the CDR3 is 14 residues. CDR1 is KGHSH, CDR2 LQKENI, per germline. CDR3 nucleotides: TGTGCCAGCTCACTGGACAGGGATAATTCACCCCTCCACTTT. This translates into CASSLDRDNSPLHF.

The chain employs TRBV11-2 and TRBJ2-7; D possibly corresponds to TRBD2 (5 bases). The CDR3 is 15 residues long. Germline CDR1 reads SGHAT; CDR2 reads FQNNGV. V was clipped by 6 bases and J by 0 bases, with 15 bases between them. This CDR3 reads CASRPFSVSSYEQYF. DNA for the CDR3: TGTGCCAGCAGGCCCTTTAGCGTCAGCTCCTACGAGCAGTACTTC.

In its sample, this clonotype was seen many times. The chain recombines TRBV10-3 with TRBJ2-5; D ambiguous. In germline, CDR1 is ENHRY, CDR2 SYGVKD. With 5 bases removed from V and 4 bases from J, the gap between germline ends came to 11 bases. This CDR3 spans 13 amino acids. The CDR3 here is CAISSDGGETQYF. The CDR3 nucleotides are TGTGCCATCAGTTCGGATGGCGGAGAGACCCAGTACTTC.

This clonotype has only a few counts. This chain connects TRBV7-9 to TRBJ2-7; D perhaps matches TRBD1 (6 bases). V shed 0 bases and J shed 5 bases, with 14 bases lying between them. In germline, CDR1 is SEHNR, CDR2 FQNEAQ (reference sequence). The CDR3 has 15 amino acids. The CDR3 is CASSLARGKVHEQYF. The CDR3 nucleotides read TGTGCCAGCAGCTTAGCCAGGGGAAAGGTCCACGAGCAGTACTTC.

This chain connects TRBV7-6 to TRBJ2-1; no clear D. Trimming cost V 4 bases and J 5 bases, with 12 bases left between them. The CDR3 has 14 residues. The germline V gene encodes CDR1 SGHVS and CDR2 FNYEAQ. CDR3 sequence (DNA): TGTGCCAGCAGCTGGGGTGGAGTGAACAATGAGCAGTTCTTC. This gives the protein CASSWGGVNNEQFF.

As to this clonotype: The germline gene is not matched at one end of the junction; a read error may be the cause. The rearrangement joins TRBV10-3 to TRBJ2-7; 7 bases are shared with TRBD2. Germline V gene lookup returns CDR1 ENHRY and CDR2 SYGVKD. This CDR3 has 12 residues. This CDR3 reads CAIRLSGRERYF. In DNA, the CDR3 is TGTGCCATCCGGCTTAGCGGGCGCGAGCGGTACTTC.

The V and J genes are TRBV7-2 and TRBJ2-7; D may match TRBD1 or TRBD2 (6 bases each). The J call could be wrong; TRBJ2-5 is a better fit for the DNA end. CDR3 length equals 15 residues. Germline loops: CDR1 SGHTA, CDR2 FQGNSA. The CDR3 DNA sequence: TGTGCCAGCAGGATTACCCCGGGGGCCCCAGAGACCCAGTACTTC. It encodes CASRITPGAPETQYF.

The gene calls are TRBV9 and TRBJ2-2, with D possibly being TRBD1 (6 bases). V was pared by 3 bases and J by 2 bases, with 11 bases between. Per germline, CDR1 SGDLS and CDR2 YYNGEE. The CDR3 covers 15 residues. This chain's CDR3 is CASSADRPNTGELFF. The CDR3 region has the DNA TGTGCCAGCAGCGCGGACAGACCTAACACCGGGGAGCTGTTTTTT. The entire variable domain, with the rest obtained from reference TRBV9 and TRBJ2-2, is as follows: DSGVTQTPKHLITATGQRVTLRCSPRSGDLSVYWYQQSLDQGLQFLIQYYNGEERAKGNILERFSAQQFPDLHSELNLSSLELGDSALYFCASSADRPNTGELFFGEGSRLTVL.

Notes on this clonotype: The junction differs from germline at one of its ends, possibly a read error. V gene TRBV6-1 combines with J gene TRBJ2-1; 10 nucleotides align to TRBD2. Germline V lookup: CDR1 MNHNS, CDR2 SASEGT. The CDR3 spans 15 residues. The CDR3, as DNA: TGTGCCAGCTGCCGGACTAGCGGTAATTACAATGAGCGGTTCTTC. Translated, it gives CASCRTSGNYNERFF.

A remark on this clonotype: A clone one base away is much larger, so this may be a read error. J is TRBJ2-3 and V is TRBV20-1; D perhaps matches TRBD1 (6 bases). The V gene lost 0 bases and the J gene lost 9 bases, with 22 bases spanning the gap. Germline V gene lookup returns CDR1 DFQATT and CDR2 SNEGSKA (reference sequence). This CDR3 spans 16 amino acids. CDR3 amino acids: CSARDRQVGSRETQYF. CDR3 in DNA: TGCAGTGCTAGAGATCGACAGGTTGGATCAAGAGAGACGCAGTATTTT.

The chain combines TRBV6-2 or TRBV6-3 with TRBJ2-4; 9 bases line up with TRBD2. There are 15 residues in the CDR3. The germline V gene has CDR1 MNHEY and CDR2 SVGEGT. Trimming removed 8 bases from V and 9 bases from J; junction bases left unmatched: 14. In DNA, the CDR3 is TGTGCCAGCCGAGAAACCAACACGCGGGGGGGCATTCAGTACTTC. Encoded protein: CASRETNTRGGIQYF.

The rearrangement uses TRBV4-3 and TRBJ2-5; 9 nucleotides agree with TRBD2. Trimming removed 3 bases from V and 2 bases from J; junction bases left unmatched: 7. Germline loops: CDR1 LGHNA, CDR2 YSLEER. The CDR3 is made up of 16 amino acids. The DNA for the CDR3 is TGCGCCAGCAGCCAGGCGCGACTAGCGGTACAAGAGACCCAGTACTTC. This encodes CASSQARLAVQETQYF.